This record covers a single TCR beta chain. Its target is unknown. Measured with immunoSEQ multiplex PCR; TCRdb has only the in-frame clones, and not every one. The data hold some 27,000 clones, with more than 70% observed a single time. These data belong to a study of T cells in localized non-small cell lung cancer. Overall study findings and caveats: Clonality of T cells reached its maximum in uninvolved adjacent lung, surpassing tumor. For the top 100 tumor clones, a median around 61 also appeared in adjacent lung. A raised T cell density in blood coincided with lengthier overall survival.

V trimming: 5 bases; J trimming: 7 bases; junction bases outside the gene matches: 13. Germline assignment: CDR1 MNHEY and CDR2 SVGAGI. The CDR3 is 15 residues long. The J gene is TRBJ1-2, the V gene TRBV6-5; 7 nucleotides match TRBD1. Material: peripheral blood, obtained before any cancer treatment. The TCR was taken from a female donor of 60 years or more with stage III squamous cell lung carcinoma. The CDR3 DNA is TGTGCCAGCAGTCCGCTACAGGGGAAGTTCTCTGGCTACACCTTC. Translation gives CASSPLQGKFSGYTF.